This paragraph reports one T cell receptor (beta chain). Authors' processing steps: Reference gene primers were amplified, and this amplification served to estimate nucleated cell counts. Clones were read by immunoSEQ multiplex PCR, and TCRdb kept only the in-frame ones, dropping some. V, J and clone size reflect that table, while D and trimming were determined from the DNA. The repertoire holds about 55,000 clones, 85% seen once, with 15% to 20% in the top ten. These data are taken from a study of blood T cell repertoires in COVID-19. Study overall: The United States, Italy and Spain provided the acute and convalescent COVID-19 samples. The cDNA or gDNA used as material had been derived from T cells, B-cell-depleted T cells, or PBMCs.

CDR3 length equals 14 residues. With V trimmed by 1 base and J by 6 bases, 4 bases remained unmatched. Per the germline V gene, CDR1 is SGHRS and CDR2 is YFSETQ. The V gene is TRBV5-1, the J gene TRBJ1-2; TRBD1 matches at 9 bases. The sequence was obtained from a human donor in a cohort sampled during active COVID-19. The sample was peripheral blood. The CDR3 nucleotides are TGCGCCAGCAGCTTGTGGACAGGGGAGGATGGCTACACCTTC. Translating gives CASSLWTGEDGYTF.